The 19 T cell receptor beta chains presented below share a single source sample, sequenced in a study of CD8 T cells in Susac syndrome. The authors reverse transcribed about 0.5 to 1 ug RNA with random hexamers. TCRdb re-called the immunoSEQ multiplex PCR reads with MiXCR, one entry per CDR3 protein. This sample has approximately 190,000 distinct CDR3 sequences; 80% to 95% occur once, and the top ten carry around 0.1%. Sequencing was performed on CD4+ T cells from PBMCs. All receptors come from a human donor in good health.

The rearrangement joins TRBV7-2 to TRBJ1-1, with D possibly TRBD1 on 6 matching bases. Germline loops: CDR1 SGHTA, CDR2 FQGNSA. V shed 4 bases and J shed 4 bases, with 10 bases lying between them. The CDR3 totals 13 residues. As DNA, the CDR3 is TGTGCCAGCAGCTCGGGGGGCGGCACTGAAGCTTTCTTT. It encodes CASSSGGGTEAFF.

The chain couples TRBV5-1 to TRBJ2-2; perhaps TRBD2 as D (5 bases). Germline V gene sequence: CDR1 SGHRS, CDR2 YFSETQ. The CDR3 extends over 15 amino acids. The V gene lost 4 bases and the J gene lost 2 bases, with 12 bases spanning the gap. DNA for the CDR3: TGCGCCAGCAGCGGAGCGGATCCTAACACCGGGGAGCTGTTTTTT. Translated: CASSGADPNTGELFF.

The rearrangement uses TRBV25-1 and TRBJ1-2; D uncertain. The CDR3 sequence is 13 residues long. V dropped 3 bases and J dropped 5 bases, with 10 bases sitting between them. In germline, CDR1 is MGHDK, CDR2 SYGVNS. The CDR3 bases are TGTGCCAGCAGTGAGAGACGGGGTTATGGCTACACCTTC. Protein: CASSERRGYGYTF.

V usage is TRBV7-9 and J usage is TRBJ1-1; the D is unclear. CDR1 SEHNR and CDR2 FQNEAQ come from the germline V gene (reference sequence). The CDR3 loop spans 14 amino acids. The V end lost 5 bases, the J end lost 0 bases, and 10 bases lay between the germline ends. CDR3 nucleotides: TGTGCCAGCAGCCAGGCACCTTTGAACACTGAAGCTTTCTTT. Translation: CASSQAPLNTEAFF.

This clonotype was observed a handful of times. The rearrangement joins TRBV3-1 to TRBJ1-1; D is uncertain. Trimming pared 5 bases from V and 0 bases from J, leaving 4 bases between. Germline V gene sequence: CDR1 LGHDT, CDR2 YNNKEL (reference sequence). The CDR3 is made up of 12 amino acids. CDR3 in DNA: TGTGCCAGCAGCTTAATGAACACTGAAGCTTTCTTT. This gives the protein CASSLMNTEAFF.

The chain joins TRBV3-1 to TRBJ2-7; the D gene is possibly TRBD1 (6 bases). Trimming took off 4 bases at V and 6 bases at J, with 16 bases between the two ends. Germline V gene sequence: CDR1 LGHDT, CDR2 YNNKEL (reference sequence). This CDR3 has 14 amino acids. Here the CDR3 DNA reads TGTGCCAGCAGCCCAAGACAGGCCGCCGGCGAGCAGTACTTC. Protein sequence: CASSPRQAAGEQYF.

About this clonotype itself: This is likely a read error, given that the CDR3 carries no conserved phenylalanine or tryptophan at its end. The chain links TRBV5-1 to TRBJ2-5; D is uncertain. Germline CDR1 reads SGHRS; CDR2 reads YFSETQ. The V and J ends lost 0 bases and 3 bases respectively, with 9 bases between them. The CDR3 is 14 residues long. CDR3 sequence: CASSLGLLKETQYL. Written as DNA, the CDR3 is TGCGCCAGCAGCTTGGGACTTCTTAAAGAGACCCAGTACCTC.

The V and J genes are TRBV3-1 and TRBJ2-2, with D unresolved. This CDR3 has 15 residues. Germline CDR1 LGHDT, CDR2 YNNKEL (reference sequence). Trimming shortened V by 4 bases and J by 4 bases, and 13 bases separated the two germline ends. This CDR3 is CASSRKVPFTGELFF. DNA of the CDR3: TGTGCCAGCAGCCGTAAGGTCCCCTTCACCGGGGAGCTGTTTTTT.

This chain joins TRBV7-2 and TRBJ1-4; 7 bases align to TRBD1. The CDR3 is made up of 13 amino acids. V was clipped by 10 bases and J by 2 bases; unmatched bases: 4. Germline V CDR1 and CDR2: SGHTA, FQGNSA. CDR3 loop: CATSGQTNEKLFF. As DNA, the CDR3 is TGTGCCACCTCGGGACAGACTAATGAAAAACTGTTTTTT.

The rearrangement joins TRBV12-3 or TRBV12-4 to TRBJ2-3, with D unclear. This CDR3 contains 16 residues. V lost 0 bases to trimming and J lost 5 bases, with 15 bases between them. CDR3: CASSLASTPWGDTQYF. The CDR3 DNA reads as TGTGCCAGCAGTTTAGCGAGCACCCCCTGGGGAGATACGCAGTATTTT.

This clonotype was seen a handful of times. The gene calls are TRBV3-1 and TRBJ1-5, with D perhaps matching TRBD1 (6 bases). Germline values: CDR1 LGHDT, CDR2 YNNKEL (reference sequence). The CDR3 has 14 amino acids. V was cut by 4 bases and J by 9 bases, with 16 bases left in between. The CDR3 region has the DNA TGTGCCAGCAGCCCCAAGACAGGCCCTGGGCCCCAGCATTTT. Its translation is CASSPKTGPGPQHF.

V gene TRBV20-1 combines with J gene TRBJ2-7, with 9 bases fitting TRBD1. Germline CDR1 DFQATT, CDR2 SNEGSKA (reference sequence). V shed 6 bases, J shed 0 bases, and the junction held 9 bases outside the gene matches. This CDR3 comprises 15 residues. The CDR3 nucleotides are TGCAGTGCCGCCACGACAGGGGGTACCTCCTACGAGCAGTACGTC. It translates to CSAATTGGTSYEQYV.

In DNA form, the CDR3 reads TGTGCCAGCAGCCTTGGGATCCAACTTAATGAAAAACTGTTTTTT. Its protein is CASSLGIQLNEKLFF. The chain employs TRBV7-8 and TRBJ1-4; no clear D gene. V lost 5 bases and J 4 bases, leaving 14 bases between the germline ends. Germline assignment: CDR1 SGHVS and CDR2 FQNEAQ. The CDR3 spans 15 residues.

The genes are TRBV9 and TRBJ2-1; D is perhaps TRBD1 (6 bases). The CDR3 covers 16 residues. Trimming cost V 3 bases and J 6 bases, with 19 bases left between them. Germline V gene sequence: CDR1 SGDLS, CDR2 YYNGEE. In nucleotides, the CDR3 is TGTGCCAGCAGCGGGTTAGCCGGGACACCAAGCAATGAGCAGTTCTTC. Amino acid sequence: CASSGLAGTPSNEQFF.

The CDR3 is CASSLRGGRQPQHF. The CDR3, as DNA: TGTGCCAGCAGTTTAAGAGGGGGGCGGCAGCCCCAGCATTTT. This chain connects TRBV12-3 or TRBV12-4 to TRBJ1-5, with D perhaps matching TRBD1 (6 bases). The CDR3 covers 14 residues. V lost 2 bases to trimming and J lost 7 bases, with 12 bases between them.

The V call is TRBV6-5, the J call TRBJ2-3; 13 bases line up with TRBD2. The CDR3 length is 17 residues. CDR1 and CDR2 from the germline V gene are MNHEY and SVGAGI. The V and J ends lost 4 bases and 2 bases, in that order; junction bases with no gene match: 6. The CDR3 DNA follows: TGTGCCAGCAGTTCGAGCGGACTAGCGGGGGACACAGATACGCAGTATTTT. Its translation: CASSSSGLAGDTDTQYF.

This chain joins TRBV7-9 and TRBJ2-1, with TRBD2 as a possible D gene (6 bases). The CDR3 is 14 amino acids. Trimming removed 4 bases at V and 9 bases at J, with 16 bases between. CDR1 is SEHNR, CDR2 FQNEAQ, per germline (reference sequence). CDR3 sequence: CASSSLGGSSEQFF. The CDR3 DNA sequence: TGTGCCAGCAGCTCCCTCGGGGGAAGCAGTGAGCAGTTCTTC.

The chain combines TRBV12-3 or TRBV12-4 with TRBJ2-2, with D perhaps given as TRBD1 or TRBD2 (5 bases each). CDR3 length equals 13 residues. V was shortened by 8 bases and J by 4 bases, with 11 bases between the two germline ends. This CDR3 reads CASPRDRTGELFF. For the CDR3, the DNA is TGTGCCAGCCCTCGGGACCGCACCGGGGAGCTGTTTTTT.

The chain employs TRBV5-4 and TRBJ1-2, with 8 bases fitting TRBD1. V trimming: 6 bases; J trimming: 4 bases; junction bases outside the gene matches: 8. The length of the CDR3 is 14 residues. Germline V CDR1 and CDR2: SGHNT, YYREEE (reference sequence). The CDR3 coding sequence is TGTGCCAGCACCTCCCGGACAGGGCTCTATGGCTACACCTTC. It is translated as CASTSRTGLYGYTF.